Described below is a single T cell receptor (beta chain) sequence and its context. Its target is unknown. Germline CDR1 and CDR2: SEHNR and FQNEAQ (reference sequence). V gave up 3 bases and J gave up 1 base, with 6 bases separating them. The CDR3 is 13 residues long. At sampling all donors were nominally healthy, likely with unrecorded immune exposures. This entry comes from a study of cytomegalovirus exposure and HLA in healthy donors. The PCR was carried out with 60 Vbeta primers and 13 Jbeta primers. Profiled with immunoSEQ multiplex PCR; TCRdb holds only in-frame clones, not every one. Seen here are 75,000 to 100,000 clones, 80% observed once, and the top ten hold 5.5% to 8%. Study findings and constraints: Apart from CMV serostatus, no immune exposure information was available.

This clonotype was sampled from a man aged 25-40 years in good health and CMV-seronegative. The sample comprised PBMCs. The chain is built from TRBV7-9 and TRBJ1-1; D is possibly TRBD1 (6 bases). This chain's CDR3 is CASSFRGNTEAFF. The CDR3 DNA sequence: TGTGCCAGCAGCTTCAGGGGGAACACTGAAGCTTTCTTT.